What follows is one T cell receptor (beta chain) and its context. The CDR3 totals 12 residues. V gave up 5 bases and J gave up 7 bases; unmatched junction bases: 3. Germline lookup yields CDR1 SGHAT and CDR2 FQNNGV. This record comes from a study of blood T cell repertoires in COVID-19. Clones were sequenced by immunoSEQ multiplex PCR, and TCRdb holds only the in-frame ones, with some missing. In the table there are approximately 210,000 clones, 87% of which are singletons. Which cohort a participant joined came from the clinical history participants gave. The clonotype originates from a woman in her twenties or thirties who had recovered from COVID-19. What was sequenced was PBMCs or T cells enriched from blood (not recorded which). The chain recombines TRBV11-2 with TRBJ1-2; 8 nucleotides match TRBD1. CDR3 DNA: TGTGCCAGCAGCCAGGGGGCGGGTGGCTACACCTTC. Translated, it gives CASSQGAGGYTF.